This entry lists 15 T cell receptor beta chains sequenced from one sample in a study of Graves' ophthalmopathy and Graves' hyperthyroidism. The authors amplified TCR beta CDR3 regions from RNA transcripts. First-round RT-PCR employed HTBI primers, with a second-round multiplex PCR after it. Each CDR3 protein gets one entry after TCRdb re-called the multiplex PCR reads with MiXCR. Of about 740,000 distinct CDR3 sequences in the sample, 40% were seen once. The sequencing sample was made of peripheral blood. These receptor sequences come from an adult man with Graves' ophthalmopathy.

A word on this clonotype: Since a much larger clone is just one base distant, this may be a read error. The V call is TRBV7-2, the J call TRBJ1-2, with a tentative D call TRBD1 (6 bases). The CDR3 is made up of 14 amino acids. From germline, CDR1 is SGHTA and CDR2 FQGNSA. The CDR3 sequence is CASSLEGRGYSYTF. The CDR3 DNA reads TGTGCCAGCAGCTTAGAGGGCAGGGGCTATAGCTACACCTTC.

There are many counts of this clonotype. The CDR3 sequence is CASSLDQSRKLFF. CDR3 coding DNA: TGTGCCAGCAGCTTAGACCAGAGCCGAAAACTGTTTTTT. The chain uses TRBV7-9 and TRBJ1-4, with D uncertain. Per the germline V gene, CDR1 is SEHNR and CDR2 is FQNEAQ (reference sequence). Trimming took off 1 base at V and 10 bases at J, with 10 bases between the two ends. This CDR3 region has 13 residues.

Comment on this clonotype: This sequence may be a read error, since a much larger clone differs from it by one base. The chain links TRBV5-1 to TRBJ1-2; no clear D. The CDR3 sequence is 11 residues long. Germline loops: CDR1 SGHRS, CDR2 YFSETQ. In DNA form, the CDR3 reads TGTGCCAGCAGCTATCTGAGGGGCTACACCTTC. Its translation: CASSYLRGYTF.

This clonotype was observed at least ten times. The chain joins TRBV7-9 to TRBJ1-1; D is undetermined. CDR1 and CDR2 (germline): SEHNR, FQNEAQ (reference sequence). The CDR3 consists of 13 residues. V lost 9 bases to trimming and J lost 0 bases, with 11 bases between them. This chain's CDR3 is CASSTRLNTEAFF. As DNA, the CDR3 is TGTGCCAGTAGTACCAGACTGAACACTGAAGCTTTCTTT.

This clonotype was counted between two and nine times. The CDR3 region has the DNA TGCGCCAGCAGCCAAATATGGTCGGCCGGGGAGCTGTTTTTT. It translates to CASSQIWSAGELFF. The chain combines TRBV4-3 with TRBJ2-2; D gene unclear. This CDR3 has 14 amino acids. The germline V and J ends were trimmed by 2 bases and 6 bases, with 10 bases remaining between them. Germline V lookup: CDR1 LGHNA, CDR2 YSLEER.

V gene TRBV7-9 combines with J gene TRBJ1-2; 9 positions match TRBD1. CDR1 is SEHNR and CDR2 is FQNEAQ in the germline V gene (reference sequence). This CDR3 has 14 amino acids. The V and J ends lost 4 bases and 4 bases, in that order; junction bases with no gene match: 4. The CDR3 DNA reads as TGTGCCAGCAGCTCCCCGACAGGGGGCTATGGCTACACCTTC. This sequence encodes CASSSPTGGYGYTF. The full variable domain, rest sourced from reference TRBV7-9 and TRBJ1-2, is DTGVSQNPRHKITKRGQNVTFRCDPISEHNRLYWYRQTLGQGPEFLTYFQNEAQLEKSRLLSDRFSAERPKGSFSTLEIQRTEQGDSAMYLCASSSPTGGYGYTFGSGTRLTVV.

Of note for this clonotype: One junction end disagrees with the germline gene, perhaps due to a read error. The J gene is TRBJ2-5, the V gene TRBV10-3; 10 bases align to TRBD2. CDR1 and CDR2 from the germline V gene are ENHRY and SYGVKD. The CDR3 runs 16 residues. The DNA for the CDR3 is TGTGCCAGCAGTTACTCGGCTAGCGGGAGCGCAGAGACCCAGTACTTC. This gives the protein CASSYSASGSAETQYF.

The table lists this clonotype with a few counts. The genes are TRBV10-3 and TRBJ2-7; maybe TRBD2 (6 bases). This CDR3 contains 14 residues. The germline V gene has CDR1 ENHRY and CDR2 SYGVKD. Trimming left V 8 bases short and J 1 base short, with 15 bases between. The CDR3 loop is CAIGGIAGSYEQYF. The CDR3 region has the DNA TGTGCCATCGGAGGGATAGCTGGTTCCTACGAGCAGTACTTC.

The count of this clonotype is one. The chain joins TRBV11-2 to TRBJ2-3; 12 bases line up with TRBD2. Germline loops: CDR1 SGHAT, CDR2 FQNNGV. This CDR3 is 16 amino acids long. The trim removed 6 bases at V and 4 bases at J, leaving 8 bases unmatched. The CDR3 protein is CASSDRTSGKADTQYF. Written as DNA, the CDR3 is TGTGCCAGCAGTGATCGGACTAGCGGGAAAGCAGATACGCAGTATTTT.

Ten or more counts support this clonotype. The genes are TRBV7-2 and TRBJ2-7; 9 nucleotides line up with TRBD2. Trimming removed 3 bases from V and 3 bases from J; junction bases left unmatched: 6. Germline assignment: CDR1 SGHTA and CDR2 FQGNSA. The CDR3 runs to 15 residues. For the CDR3, the DNA is TGTGCCAGCAGCTTTCTGAGGCGGGAGGGCTACGAGCAGTACTTC. Protein: CASSFLRREGYEQYF.

The chain uses TRBV4-1 and TRBJ2-5; tentative D call: TRBD2 (6 bases). V was trimmed by 1 base and J by 5 bases, leaving 14 bases between them. The CDR3 is 15 residues long. Germline CDR1 MGHRA, CDR2 YSYEKL. The CDR3 sequence is CASSQALGDSETQYF. The CDR3 nucleotides are TGCGCCAGCAGCCAAGCTCTGGGGGACTCGGAGACCCAGTACTTC.

V and J are TRBV7-9 and TRBJ2-7; 13 positions agree with TRBD2. Germline V gives CDR1 SEHNR, CDR2 FQNEAQ (reference sequence). CDR3 size: 16 residues. Trimming cost V 1 base and J 5 bases; bases outside gene matches: 5. The CDR3 here is CASSLGTSGSLNEQYF. CDR3 bases: TGTGCCAGCAGCTTAGGGACTAGCGGGAGTTTAAACGAGCAGTACTTC.

Regarding this clonotype: A read error may produce the germline difference seen at one junction end. V and J are TRBV7-9 and TRBJ1-2; tentative D call: TRBD1 (6 bases). This CDR3 is 14 amino acids long. Germline CDR1 is SEHNR and CDR2 is FQNEAQ (reference sequence). CDR3 bases: TGTGCTAGCAGCTCCACAGGGAGGGGCTATGGCTACACCTTC. Translation gives CASSSTGRGYGYTF.

The CDR3 DNA reads TGTGCCAGCAGCCGAGACACCGGGACCGCATCCTACGAGCAGTACTTC. This sequence encodes CASSRDTGTASYEQYF. V gene TRBV7-2 combines with J gene TRBJ2-7; D may match TRBD1 or TRBD2 (5 bases each). The ends were cut back, 5 bases at V and 1 base at J, with 18 bases in the middle. This CDR3 is 16 amino acids long. Germline assignment: CDR1 SGHTA and CDR2 FQGNSA.

This chain uses TRBV5-4 with TRBJ2-5, with 12 bases identical to TRBD2. The CDR3 has 16 amino acids. V dropped 3 bases and J dropped 2; count of bases not matched to a gene: 5. Germline V gene sequence: CDR1 SGHNT, CDR2 YYREEE (reference sequence). CDR3 residues: CASSYSTSGGQETQYF. For the CDR3, the DNA is TGTGCCAGCAGCTACTCGACTAGCGGGGGACAAGAGACCCAGTACTTC.